The clone carrying this T cell receptor (beta chain) was observed a single time. The data were taken from a study of shared clonotypes between healthy human individuals. Method: immunoSEQ multiplex PCR; TCRdb's copy keeps in-frame clones and lacks some. The sample holds around 500,000 clones, roughly 80% seen once. Source material: PBMCs. The sequence came from a woman aged 40-49 years in good health. Some clones in this sample may be carry-over from other donors' samples.

CDR3 in DNA: TGTGCCAGCAGCTCCTTAGCGGGAGGGCACGAGCAGTACTTC. Its protein product is CASSSLAGGHEQYF. The chain recombines TRBV7-2 with TRBJ2-7, with 11 bases that match TRBD2. This CDR3 is built from 14 residues. CDR1 and CDR2 (germline): SGHTA, FQGNSA. Trimming took 4 bases from V and 5 from J; bases not matched to a gene: 4.